This note documents a single TCR beta chain sequence. TCRdb passed the 5' RACE reads through MiXCR, listing each CDR3 protein once. The sample consists of approximately 560,000 distinct CDR3 sequences, about 18% of them appearing once. These data come from a study of T-cell memory formation after mild COVID-19. Sequenced material: PBMCs or a T cell subset sorted from them (not recorded which). The receptor was isolated from an adult woman who had mild COVID-19 (a few samples of this study predate the infection). Cell type and time point are not known.

The CDR3 bases are TGTGCCAGCAGCACCGGGACAGGGGAGACCCAGTACTTC. It codes for CASSTGTGETQYF. This chain uses TRBV5-4 with TRBJ2-5, with TRBD1 identical over 9 bases. V shed 4 bases and J 5 bases; nucleotides not matched to a gene: 3. This CDR3 spans 13 amino acids. The germline V gene encodes CDR1 SGHNT and CDR2 YYREEE (reference sequence).